This TCR beta chain comes out of a study of blood T cell repertoires in COVID-19. Turning to the study itself: The analysed material was cDNA or gDNA that came from T cells, B-cell-depleted T cells, or PBMCs.

In its sample, this clone was seen a few times. Methods used by the authors: Amplification with reference gene primers provided the estimates of nucleated cell counts. Sequencing was performed with immunoSEQ multiplex PCR; in TCRdb, only in-frame clones are kept and a portion is missing. The V and J calls and the clone size are those of that table, but D and trimming were determined from the DNA. The repertoire has 150,000 to 200,000 clones, more than 75% of them found once; the top ten carry about 6%. The study counted Cohort 3 donors as recovered given two negative PCRs, clearance, or symptom resolution. V was cut by 6 bases and J by 9 bases, with 18 bases left in between. Germline values: CDR1 SNHLY, CDR2 FYNNEI. The CDR3 sequence is 14 residues long.

The clonotype comes from a man in his forties who had recovered from COVID-19. The chain recombines TRBV2 with TRBJ2-1, with TRBD1 as a possible D gene (6 bases). The material sequenced was PBMCs or T cells enriched from blood (not recorded which). The CDR3 spells CASSPTPQQGEQFF. The CDR3 nucleotides are TGTGCCAGCAGCCCAACGCCCCAACAGGGTGAGCAGTTCTTC.